This entry is about one T cell receptor (beta chain). Its antigen is currently unknown. The data belong to a study of vaccination and CD4 T cells after COVID-19. Overall study: Each person enrolled got two BNT162b2 or mRNA-1273 vaccine doses. Overlapping spike peptides of SARS-CoV-2, HCoV-NL63, HCoV-OC43 and HCoV-229E stimulated the cells.

V shed 2 bases and J shed 1 base, with 5 bases lying between them. The CDR3 length is 13 residues. Looked up from germline, CDR1 is SGHAT and CDR2 is FQNNGV. Treatment described: roughly nine-day PBMC culture with coronavirus spike peptide pools or control peptides (ViraFEST assay). Peptide pools at 10 ug/ml and IL-2 at 10 IU/ml were added to cultures of around 1.9 million PBMCs per well. With the Oncomine TCR Beta short-read assay, DNA from cultured CD4+ T cells was sequenced. TCRdb analysed the PCR reads with MiXCR anew, one entry per CDR3 protein. The sample records 20,000 to 25,000 distinct CDR3 sequences, around 40% being singletons.

The rearrangement uses TRBV11-2 and TRBJ1-1, with no clear D. This TCR came from a human donor who had recovered from COVID-19. Sequences were derived from CD4+ T cells from blood, cultured in vitro, sampled before SARS-CoV-2 vaccination. CDR3 DNA sequence: TGTGCCAGCAGCTTACGGGCGAACACTGAAGCTTTCTTT. This encodes CASSLRANTEAFF. The variable domain in full, completed from reference TRBV11-2 and TRBJ1-1, reads EAGVAQSPRYKIIEKRQSVAFWCNPISGHATLYWYQQILGQGPKLLIQFQNNGVVDDSQLPKDRFSAERLKGVDSTLKIQPAKLEDSAVYLCASSLRANTEAFFGQGTRLTVV.